This entry concerns a single TCR beta chain. Some clones are missing from TCRdb's copy, which holds only in-frame ones; the method was immunoSEQ multiplex PCR. The data show approximately 12,000 clones, around three fifths seen once. V lost 5 bases and J lost 3; bases outside the gene matches: 14. This CDR3 is built from 17 residues. Germline CDR1 reads LNHNV; CDR2 reads YYDKDF (reference sequence). These data originate in a study of neoadjuvant anti-PD-1 for oral cavity cancer. The receptor was isolated from a person aged 40 to 85 with oral cavity squamous cell carcinoma. This chain links TRBV15 with TRBJ2-7; 9 nucleotides agree with TRBD2. The specimen was tumor tissue, collected before nivolumab (anti-PD-1) treatment. The CDR3 region has the DNA TGTGCCACCAGCTCCCTAAGAGGGGTTAGCGGGAGCTACGAGCAGTACTTC. It translates to CATSSLRGVSGSYEQYF. The whole variable domain, remainder taken from reference TRBV15 and TRBJ2-7, is DAMVIQNPRYQVTQFGKPVTLSCSQTLNHNVMYWYQQKSSQAPKLLFHYYDKDFNNEADTPDNFQSRRPNTSFCFLDIRSPGLGDTAMYLCATSSLRGVSGSYEQYFGPGTRLTVT.